The 18 T cell receptor beta chains in this list originate from one sample, sequenced in a study of control samples from healthy donors and cancer patients. Method: immunoSEQ multiplex PCR; TCRdb's copy keeps in-frame clones and lacks some. Among 250,000 to 300,000 clones listed, approximately 80% were seen once. The sequenced sample was PBMCs. The receptors were gathered from a woman aged 55 to 70 with lung cancer.

The chain combines TRBV11-2 with TRBJ2-5; 7 bases are shared with TRBD2. V was clipped by 5 bases and J by 5 bases; unmatched bases: 14. The germline gives CDR1 SGHAT, CDR2 FQNNGV. This CDR3 region has 16 residues. The DNA of the CDR3 is TGTGCCAGCAGCCTAGCCCGAGCGGGGTTAGGGGAGACCCAGTACTTC. Translating gives CASSLARAGLGETQYF.

The chain links TRBV7-3 to TRBJ1-1; D unclear. The germline V and J ends were trimmed by 1 base and 4 bases, with 10 bases remaining between them. Germline-derived CDR1 and CDR2 are SGHTA and FQGTGA. CDR3 size: 14 residues. The CDR3 region has the DNA TGTGCCAGCAGCTTAAGCGACCGTGGCACTGAAGCTTTCTTT. This encodes CASSLSDRGTEAFF.

The chain recombines TRBV7-2 with TRBJ1-6, with D perhaps TRBD1 (6 bases). CDR1 is SGHTA and CDR2 is FQGNSA in the germline V gene. The CDR3 covers 14 residues. Trimming cost V 3 bases and J 7 bases, with 10 bases left between them. The CDR3 reads CASSFLGANSPLHF. As DNA, the CDR3 is TGTGCCAGCAGCTTTTTGGGGGCGAATTCACCCCTCCACTTT.

This clone was observed a single time. The chain carries TRBV6-5 and TRBJ1-1; TRBD1 aligns across 7 bases. Germline V gives CDR1 MNHEY, CDR2 SVGAGI. The trim removed 7 bases at V and 3 bases at J, leaving 5 bases unmatched. CDR3 length: 13 amino acids. The CDR3 loop reads CASKTRGYTEAFF. DNA of the CDR3: TGTGCCAGCAAGACCAGGGGGTACACTGAAGCTTTCTTT.

The V call is TRBV3-1 (or the pseudogene TRBV3-2), the J call TRBJ2-4; the D call may be TRBD1 or TRBD2 (6 bases each). This CDR3 is 15 amino acids long. The V gene's germline CDR1 is LGHDT and CDR2 YNNKEL (reference sequence). With 4 bases removed from V and 6 bases from J, the gap between germline ends came to 16 bases. CDR3 in amino acids: CASSPGAGPANIQYF. DNA for the CDR3: TGTGCCAGCAGCCCGGGGGCAGGGCCCGCAAACATTCAGTACTTC.

This chain connects TRBV3-1 (or the pseudogene TRBV3-2) to TRBJ2-1; 7 bases fit TRBD2. Per germline, CDR1 LGHDT and CDR2 YNNKEL (reference sequence). Trimming removed 5 bases from V and 3 bases from J; junction bases left unmatched: 1. The CDR3 is 13 residues long. CDR3 in amino acids: CASSRDYYNEQFF. The DNA for the CDR3 is TGTGCCAGCAGCAGGGACTACTACAATGAGCAGTTCTTC.

The gene calls are TRBV5-6 and TRBJ2-3, with TRBD2 matching over 9 bases. The junction had 5 bases not matched to a gene; V was cut back by 3 bases and J by 0 bases. Per the germline V gene, CDR1 is SGHDT and CDR2 is YYEEEE. This CDR3 comprises 16 residues. CDR3 amino acids: CASSSAGGRSTDTQYF. The CDR3 DNA reads as TGTGCCAGCAGCTCCGCGGGAGGGCGAAGCACAGATACGCAGTATTTT.

V is TRBV21-1 and J is TRBJ2-1; the DNA was not compared with TRBD1, the D call given in the table. TRBV21-1 is a recognized pseudogene. The CDR3 is 16 residues long. CDR3 protein: CASSNRQGRCVDEQFF. The CDR3 nucleotides are TGTGCCAGCAGCAACCGACAGGGGCGTTGTGTCGATGAGCAGTTCTTC.

V usage is TRBV7-2 and J usage is TRBJ2-1, with a possible D match to TRBD1 (5 bases). The CDR3 length is 15 residues. Trimming removed 0 bases from V and 5 bases from J, with 11 bases in between. The germline V gene encodes CDR1 SGHTA and CDR2 FQGNSA. In DNA, the CDR3 is TGTGCCAGCAGCTTAGCTGCCAGGGCCCACAATGAGCAGTTCTTC. It translates to CASSLAARAHNEQFF. Full variable domain (remainder filled in from reference TRBV7-2 and TRBJ2-1): GAGVSQSPSNKVTEKGKDVELRCDPISGHTALYWYRQSLGQGLEFLIYFQGNSAPDKSGLPSDRFSAERTGGSVSTLTIQRTQQEDSAVYLCASSLAARAHNEQFFGPGTRLTVL.

The CDR3: CASSHGQGASEQYF. The CDR3, as DNA: TGTGCCAGCAGCCATGGACAGGGGGCGAGCGAGCAGTACTTC. This chain links TRBV3-1 (or the pseudogene TRBV3-2) with TRBJ2-7; 11 bases are shared with TRBD1. CDR1 and CDR2 (germline): LGHDT, YNNKEL (reference sequence). CDR3 length equals 14 residues. Trimming cost V 3 bases and J 6 bases; bases outside gene matches: 4.

The V and J genes are TRBV7-3 and TRBJ2-3; no clear D gene. The CDR3 runs to 13 residues. From germline, CDR1 is SGHTA and CDR2 FQGTGA. With 1 base removed from V and 5 bases from J, the gap between germline ends came to 7 bases. CDR3 sequence: CASSLIGLDTQYF. CDR3 nucleotide sequence: TGTGCCAGCAGCTTAATAGGTTTAGATACGCAGTATTTT.

CDR3 region: CASSYSTGTGEQFF. The CDR3 coding sequence is TGTGCCAGCAGTTACTCGACAGGGACCGGTGAGCAGTTCTTC. The chain carries TRBV6-6 and TRBJ2-1; 7 bases are shared with TRBD1. The germline V gene encodes CDR1 MNHNY and CDR2 SVGAGI (reference sequence). The CDR3 runs to 14 residues. V was pared by 0 bases and J by 9 bases, with 5 bases of the junction left unmatched.

The J gene is TRBJ1-6, the V gene TRBV20-1, with D possibly matching TRBD1 (5 bases). The length of the CDR3 is 11 residues. Per the germline V gene, CDR1 is DFQATT and CDR2 is SNEGSKA (reference sequence). V was trimmed by 6 bases and J by 17 bases, leaving 17 bases between them. The CDR3 spells CSAPEGPLFHF. Here the CDR3 DNA reads TGCAGTGCGCCCGAGGGACCCCTTTTCCACTTT.

Comment on this clone: This sample also contains other DNA sequences that code for the same CDR3. The genes are TRBV5-4 and TRBJ1-1, with D possibly being TRBD1 (5 bases). Germline loops: CDR1 SGHNT, CDR2 YYREEE (reference sequence). V gave up 4 bases and J gave up 1 base, with 14 bases separating them. The length of the CDR3 is 15 residues. CDR3 nucleotide sequence: TGTGCCAGCAGCCTGATCGGGACGGCGAACACTGAAGCTTTCTTT. The encoded protein is CASSLIGTANTEAFF.

This sequence joins TRBV5-1 and TRBJ2-1; 12 bases align to TRBD2. V was clipped by 4 bases and J by 7 bases; unmatched bases: 3. The CDR3 is made up of 14 amino acids. In germline, CDR1 is SGHRS, CDR2 YFSETQ. CDR3 bases: TGCGCCAGCAGCCCCGGACTAGCGGGGAATGAGCAGTTCTTC. Amino acids: CASSPGLAGNEQFF.

This sequence joins TRBV3-1 (or the pseudogene TRBV3-2) and TRBJ2-2; no definite D call. The germline V gene has CDR1 LGHDT and CDR2 YNNKEL (reference sequence). CDR3 length: 15 amino acids. V lost 2 bases and J 1 base, leaving 8 bases between the germline ends. The CDR3 DNA reads TGTGCCAGCAGCCAAAGGTCAGGGAACACCGGGGAGCTGTTTTTT. As protein: CASSQRSGNTGELFF.

The J gene is TRBJ2-3, the V gene TRBV19; D unresolved. This CDR3 comprises 14 residues. Trimming stripped 3 bases from V and 4 bases from J, with 11 bases between. In germline, CDR1 is LNHDA, CDR2 SQIVND (reference sequence). The DNA of the CDR3 is TGTGCCAGTAGTATCGATGTTTGGGCAGATACGCAGTATTTT. It is translated as CASSIDVWADTQYF. The variable domain in full, completed from reference TRBV19 and TRBJ2-3, reads DGGITQSPKYLFRKEGQNVTLSCEQNLNHDAMYWYRQDPGQGLRLIYYSQIVNDFQKGDIAEGYSVSREKKESFPLTVTSAQKNPTAFYLCASSIDVWADTQYFGPGTRLTVL.

This clone appeared once. This chain connects TRBV7-8 to TRBJ2-3; 7 bases line up with TRBD2. Germline V gene data show CDR1 as SGHVS and CDR2 as FQNEAQ. CDR3 length: 14 residues. The J segment lost 7 bases and the V segment lost 1 base, leaving 5 bases of the junction unmatched. Written as DNA, the CDR3 is TGTGCCAGCAGCTTAGTTACGGGGGGAAATACGCAGTATTTT. Translation: CASSLVTGGNTQYF. Variable domain in full (rest from reference TRBV7-8 and TRBJ2-3): GAGVSQSPRYKVAKRGQDVALRCDPISGHVSLFWYQQALGQGPEFLTYFQNEAQLDKSGLPSDRFFAERPEGSVSTLKIQRTQQEDSAVYLCASSLVTGGNTQYFGPGTRLTVL.